The 16 T cell receptor beta chains listed next were all sequenced from one sample in a study of blood T cell repertoires in COVID-19. Clones were read by immunoSEQ multiplex PCR, and TCRdb kept only the in-frame ones, dropping some. The sample lists 95,000 to 120,000 clones, around 84% occurring once. Sequencing was done on a sample of peripheral blood. Receptor source: a man aged 40-49 years with acute or convalescent COVID-19.

This clone was counted a few times. This chain connects TRBV2 to TRBJ1-5; perhaps TRBD1 as D (6 bases). Germline-derived CDR1 and CDR2 are SNHLY and FYNNEI. The V and J ends lost 2 bases and 4 bases respectively, with 9 bases between them. This CDR3 is 14 amino acids long. The CDR3 region is CASSERDNNQPQHF. The CDR3 coding sequence is TGTGCCAGCAGTGAACGGGACAATAATCAGCCCCAGCATTTT.

The chain is built from TRBV7-9 and TRBJ1-1; TRBD1 aligns across 7 bases. CDR3 length: 16 amino acids. Trimming removed 5 bases from V and 3 bases from J; junction bases left unmatched: 12. Germline CDR1 reads SEHNR; CDR2 reads FQNEAQ (reference sequence). For the CDR3, the DNA is TGTGCCAGCAGCCGTTCCGTGACAGGGTTGCACACTGAAGCTTTCTTT. Its protein product is CASSRSVTGLHTEAFF. Complete variable domain (other parts from reference TRBV7-9 and TRBJ1-1): DTGVSQNPRHKITKRGQNVTFRCDPISEHNRLYWYRQTLGQGPEFLTYFQNEAQLEKSRLLSDRFSAERPKGSFSTLEIQRTEQGDSAMYLCASSRSVTGLHTEAFFGQGTRLTVV.

The chain is built from TRBV10-3 and TRBJ1-2; 7 bases match TRBD1. CDR1 ENHRY and CDR2 SYGVKD come from the germline V gene. Trimming at V came to 4 bases and at J to 0 bases, leaving 5 bases not matched to a gene. This CDR3 comprises 15 residues. The CDR3 region is CAISADRVTNYGYTF. The CDR3 region has the DNA TGTGCCATCAGTGCCGACAGGGTGACTAACTATGGCTACACCTTC.

The chain has TRBV14 and TRBJ2-1, with TRBD1 identical over 12 bases. The CDR3 is made up of 17 amino acids. CDR1 and CDR2 from the germline V gene are SGHDN and FVKESK. J was trimmed by 6 bases and V by 3 bases; bases with no gene match: 9. The DNA of the CDR3 is TGTGCCAGCAGCCAGCCACTGGGACAGGGGGCTTTCAATGAGCAGTTCTTC. This sequence encodes CASSQPLGQGAFNEQFF.

The chain links TRBV2 to TRBJ2-7; D is possibly TRBD2 (7 bases). V was shortened by 4 bases and J by 0 bases, with 13 bases between the two germline ends. Germline V lookup: CDR1 SNHLY, CDR2 FYNNEI. The CDR3 runs to 15 residues. Written as DNA, the CDR3 is TGTGCCAGCAGTGGGGAGGGGGGGCCCTCCTACGAGCAGTACTTC. Translation: CASSGEGGPSYEQYF.

This clone was counted between two and nine times. The chain links TRBV15 to TRBJ2-7, with TRBD1 identical over 12 bases. Germline CDR1 is LNHNV and CDR2 is YYDKDF (reference sequence). Trimming at V came to 3 bases and at J to 6 bases, leaving 12 bases not matched to a gene. CDR3 length: 17 amino acids. Here the CDR3 reads CATSSEFTGTGGREQYF. The CDR3 region has the DNA TGTGCCACCAGCAGTGAATTTACCGGGACAGGGGGCCGCGAGCAGTACTTC. The full variable domain, with the rest looked up from reference TRBV15 and TRBJ2-7, is DAMVIQNPRYQVTQFGKPVTLSCSQTLNHNVMYWYQQKSSQAPKLLFHYYDKDFNNEADTPDNFQSRRPNTSFCFLDIRSPGLGDTAMYLCATSSEFTGTGGREQYFGPGTRLTVT.

V and J are TRBV7-6 and TRBJ2-1; TRBD2 might be the D (5 bases). V was trimmed by 2 bases and J by 0 bases, leaving 8 bases between them. This CDR3 is 15 amino acids long. Germline loops: CDR1 SGHVS, CDR2 FNYEAQ. The CDR3 coding sequence is TGTGCCAGCAGCTTAAAGCGGAGCTCCTACAATGAGCAGTTCTTC. Its protein is CASSLKRSSYNEQFF.

This chain connects TRBV5-8 to TRBJ2-3, with TRBD1 identical over 12 bases. From germline, CDR1 is SGHTS and CDR2 YDEGEE. The length of the CDR3 is 15 residues. Trimming at V came to 4 bases and at J to 4 bases, leaving 4 bases not matched to a gene. The CDR3 nucleotides are TGTGCCAGCAGCCCGGGACAGGGGGCCGCAGATACGCAGTATTTT. Protein: CASSPGQGAADTQYF.

The chain combines TRBV30 with TRBJ1-1; 7 positions match TRBD1. CDR1 and CDR2 from the germline V gene are GTSNPN and SVGIG (reference sequence). V lost 3 bases, J lost 4 bases, and 8 bases stayed unmatched. This CDR3 is built from 14 residues. The CDR3 protein is CAWREGGDGTEAFF. The CDR3, as DNA: TGTGCCTGGAGGGAAGGGGGCGACGGCACTGAAGCTTTCTTT.

This chain joins TRBV29-1 and TRBJ2-1; 16 bases match TRBD2. Germline CDR1 SQVTM, CDR2 ANQGSEA. The CDR3 sequence is 18 residues long. Losses at the gene ends were 2 bases for V and 4 bases for J; bases not matched to a gene: 8. CDR3 coding DNA: TGCAGCGTTGAATCGCCGGGACTAGCGGGGGGGTTATACAATGAGCAGTTCTTC. Translation gives CSVESPGLAGGLYNEQFF.

This chain uses TRBV24-1 with TRBJ1-1, with TRBD1 as a possible D gene (6 bases). This CDR3 has 15 residues. Germline loops: CDR1 KGHDR, CDR2 SFDVKD. V lost 2 bases and J lost 3, with 12 bases in between. The CDR3 DNA follows: TGTGCCACCAGTGATTCCACAGGGCTAGACACTGAAGCTTTCTTT. This encodes CATSDSTGLDTEAFF.

The chain carries TRBV30 and TRBJ2-7; perhaps TRBD2 as D (5 bases). From germline, CDR1 is GTSNPN and CDR2 SVGIG (reference sequence). V shed 5 bases and J shed 1 base, with 9 bases lying between them. This CDR3 has 12 residues. CDR3 sequence: CAWGRLSYEQYF. CDR3 bases: TGTGCCTGGGGGCGACTATCCTACGAGCAGTACTTC.

The chain joins TRBV5-1 to TRBJ2-7, with 7 bases matching TRBD1. CDR3 size: 14 residues. V was pared by 4 bases and J by 3 bases, with 7 bases of the junction left unmatched. Per germline, CDR1 SGHRS and CDR2 YFSETQ. CDR3 sequence reads: CASSGGQAFYEQYF. The CDR3 nucleotides are TGCGCCAGCAGCGGTGGACAGGCCTTCTACGAGCAGTACTTC. Using reference TRBV5-1 and TRBJ2-7 for the parts outside the CDR3, the full variable domain is KAGVTQTPRYLIKTRGQQVTLSCSPISGHRSVSWYQQTPGQGLQFLFEYFSETQRNKGNFPGRFSGRQFSNSRSEMNVSTLELGDSALYLCASSGGQAFYEQYFGPGTRLTVT.

The V and J genes are TRBV9 and TRBJ2-1; D is unresolved. CDR3 length equals 15 residues. The V gene lost 0 bases and the J gene lost 4 bases, with 11 bases spanning the gap. The germline CDR1 and CDR2 sequences are SGDLS and YYNGEE. CDR3 amino acids: CASSVGADLYNEQFF. The CDR3 DNA reads TGTGCCAGCAGCGTAGGGGCAGACCTTTACAATGAGCAGTTCTTC.

The rearrangement links TRBV7-2 to TRBJ1-1; possible D gene TRBD1, 5 bases. CDR1 is SGHTA, CDR2 FQGNSA, per germline. This CDR3 region has 14 residues. V was shortened by 4 bases and J by 5 bases, with 14 bases between the two germline ends. CDR3 nucleotide sequence: TGTGCCAGCAGCTACCAGGGTGCCGGGACTGAAGCTTTCTTT. This codes for CASSYQGAGTEAFF.

The chain joins TRBV10-3 to TRBJ2-1; TRBD2 aligns across 11 bases. This CDR3 is built from 17 residues. Germline values: CDR1 ENHRY, CDR2 SYGVKD. J lost 5 bases, V lost 4 bases, and 10 bases had no gene match. The CDR3 spells CAISGGPIAGGNNEQFF. CDR3 bases: TGTGCCATCAGTGGGGGCCCCATAGCGGGGGGGAACAATGAGCAGTTCTTC.